These 31 T cell receptor beta chains share one sample of origin, sequenced in a study of neurological immune-mediated disorders (dated by TCRdb to between 2018 and 2021). Libraries came from 5' RACE. Sequencing instrument: Illumina HiSeq 2500. TCRdb ran its own pipeline on the public reads, namely fastp trimming at Q25 and MiXCR clone calling, and kept in-frame beta chains. Every entry covers one CDR3 protein and lists the most common genes and DNA from its rows. The sample data list fewer than 70,000 distinct CDR3 sequences, and 9.7% of these were observed just once. The ten largest clones represent approximately 12% of the sample. The time point label for this specimen denotes: longitudinal time-point 2. Sequencing was carried out using PBMCs. The source is a man in his thirties or forties in good health.

Ten or more counts support this clonotype. The chain recombines TRBV20-1 with TRBJ2-7, with 8 bases identical to TRBD2. Germline assignment: CDR1 DFQATT and CDR2 SNEGSKA (reference sequence). Germline trimming cut 1 base from V and 4 bases from J; bases unmatched to any gene: 9. The CDR3 runs 15 residues. CDR3 nucleotides: TGCAGTGCTAGAGTCGATAGCGGGACCGAGTACGAGCAGTACTTC. This sequence encodes CSARVDSGTEYEQYF.

The table lists this clonotype with many counts. The gene calls are TRBV12-3 or TRBV12-4 and TRBJ2-7; TRBD2 might be the D (5 bases). Trimming shortened V by 0 bases and J by 3 bases, and 9 bases separated the two germline ends. This CDR3 has 14 amino acids. CDR3 sequence reads: CASSLAGEGYEQYF. The CDR3 DNA reads TGTGCCAGCAGTTTAGCGGGAGAAGGCTACGAGCAGTACTTC.

This clonotype was found many times. This chain uses TRBV5-1 with TRBJ1-3; TRBD1 might be the D (6 bases). Per germline, CDR1 SGHRS and CDR2 YFSETQ. This CDR3 is built from 17 residues. Trimming shortened V by 1 base and J by 0 bases, and 14 bases separated the two germline ends. The CDR3 DNA follows: TGCGCCAGCAGCTTGTCCCTGGACAGCTACTCTGGAAACACCATATATTTT. Translated, it gives CASSLSLDSYSGNTIYF.

There are many counts of this clonotype. The gene calls are TRBV5-1 and TRBJ2-3; TRBD1 matches 10 bases. From germline, CDR1 is SGHRS and CDR2 YFSETQ. With V trimmed by 6 bases and J by 3 bases, 7 bases remained unmatched. The CDR3 is 15 residues long. The CDR3 bases are TGCGCCAGCACTATGACAGGGGGCAGAACAGATACGCAGTATTTT. Amino acids: CASTMTGGRTDTQYF.

This clonotype was observed at least ten times. CDR3: CASSGTPVGGETQYF. Here the CDR3 DNA reads TGTGCCAGCAGCGGAACCCCCGTAGGGGGAGAGACCCAGTACTTC. The rearrangement joins TRBV9 to TRBJ2-5; perhaps TRBD1 as D (6 bases). The CDR3 sequence is 15 residues long. Germline-derived CDR1 and CDR2 are SGDLS and YYNGEE. V lost 3 bases, J lost 4 bases, and 16 bases lay in between. The whole variable domain, remainder taken from reference TRBV9 and TRBJ2-5, is DSGVTQTPKHLITATGQRVTLRCSPRSGDLSVYWYQQSLDQGLQFLIQYYNGEERAKGNILERFSAQQFPDLHSELNLSSLELGDSALYFCASSGTPVGGETQYFGPGTRLLVL.

Notes on this clonotype: One base away lies a much larger clone, so this may be a sequencing read error. This sequence joins TRBV20-1 and TRBJ2-7, with a tentative D call TRBD2 (6 bases). Germline CDR1 is DFQATT and CDR2 is SNEGSKA (reference sequence). This CDR3 comprises 14 residues. V was clipped by 1 base and J by 3 bases, with 13 bases between them. The CDR3 nucleotides read TGCAGTGCTAGAGGGCAACTAGCAGGCTACGAGCAGTACTTC. Translating gives CSARGQLAGYEQYF.

The rearrangement links TRBV6-1 to TRBJ1-1; no reliable D call. CDR3 size: 18 residues. Trimming cost V 0 bases and J 1 base, with 18 bases left between them. Germline V lookup: CDR1 MNHNS, CDR2 SASEGT. Here the CDR3 DNA reads TGTGCCAGCAGTGAAGCATTAAGGCAGCGGCCTAAGAACACTGAAGCTTTCTTT. Protein product: CASSEALRQRPKNTEAFF.

This clonotype has at least ten counts. The chain recombines TRBV10-3 with TRBJ2-1, with TRBD2 identical over 10 bases. The V segment lost 6 bases and the J segment 5 bases; nucleotides outside the gene matches: 7. The germline V gene has CDR1 ENHRY and CDR2 SYGVKD. This CDR3 region has 15 residues. As DNA, the CDR3 is TGTGCCATCAGAACGGGACTAGCGACAAACAATGAGCAGTTCTTC. This encodes CAIRTGLATNNEQFF.

This chain joins TRBV20-1 and TRBJ2-1; 10 bases agree with TRBD1. Germline CDR1 reads DFQATT; CDR2 reads SNEGSKA (reference sequence). V lost 7 bases, J lost 15 bases, and 9 bases stayed unmatched. CDR3 length: 11 amino acids. CDR3 loop: CSEVGGQGLFF. The CDR3 nucleotides are TGCAGTGAAGTAGGGGGACAGGGGCTGTTCTTC.

The chain links TRBV20-1 to TRBJ2-6; a possible D gene is TRBD1 (7 bases). This CDR3 region has 18 residues. Germline V lookup: CDR1 DFQATT, CDR2 SNEGSKA (reference sequence). Trimming cost V 2 bases and J 2 bases, with 19 bases left between them. The CDR3 nucleotides read TGCAGTGCTAGACCCGATGGAGGGGGCGGGCCTGGGGCCAACGTCCTGACTTTC. Protein product: CSARPDGGGGPGANVLTF.

The rearrangement joins TRBV5-4 to TRBJ2-3, with D possibly matching TRBD2 (6 bases). V lost 3 bases and J 3 bases, leaving 14 bases between the germline ends. From germline, CDR1 is SGHNT and CDR2 YYREEE (reference sequence). The CDR3 totals 15 residues. The CDR3 nucleotides read TGTGCCAGCAGCTCTCACGGGAGCGGGACAGATACGCAGTATTTT. Protein sequence: CASSSHGSGTDTQYF.

The rearrangement links TRBV5-1 to TRBJ2-7; no definite D call. The germline V gene has CDR1 SGHRS and CDR2 YFSETQ. The CDR3 length is 13 residues. V was clipped by 0 bases and J by 2 bases, with 6 bases between them. This chain's CDR3 is CASSLELPYEQYF. As DNA, the CDR3 is TGCGCCAGCAGCTTGGAGTTACCCTACGAGCAGTACTTC.

At least ten counts were recorded for this clonotype. CDR3 DNA: TGCGCCAGCACCCCTAGCGGAGTTCCCTACGAGCAGTACTTC. Its protein product is CASTPSGVPYEQYF. The chain combines TRBV5-1 with TRBJ2-7, with 7 bases lining up with TRBD2. V shed 6 bases and J 2 bases; nucleotides not matched to a gene: 8. The CDR3 has 14 amino acids. Germline V CDR1 and CDR2: SGHRS, YFSETQ.

At least ten counts were recorded for this clonotype. The chain combines TRBV4-2 with TRBJ2-2; maybe TRBD1 (6 bases). CDR1 is LGHNA and CDR2 is YNFKEQ in the germline V gene. The germline V and J ends were trimmed by 4 bases and 6 bases, with 12 bases remaining between them. This CDR3 is built from 14 residues. CDR3 protein: CASSPTPGAGELFF. The DNA for the CDR3 is TGTGCCAGCAGCCCGACCCCAGGGGCCGGGGAGCTGTTTTTT.

Many counts were recorded for this clonotype. The chain employs TRBV5-8 and TRBJ1-2, with no clear D. The CDR3 runs 17 residues. The ends were cut back, 0 bases at V and 4 bases at J, with 19 bases in the middle. Germline loops: CDR1 SGHTS, CDR2 YDEGEE. CDR3 DNA: TGTGCCAGCAGCTTGGATTCCCGACCCCCGGAGGTCTATGGCTACACCTTC. Amino acid sequence: CASSLDSRPPEVYGYTF.

This clonotype was detected ten times or more. The rearrangement uses TRBV6-1 and TRBJ2-7, with 7 positions matching TRBD2. The germline CDR1 and CDR2 sequences are MNHNS and SASEGT. V shed 5 bases, J shed 5 bases, and the junction held 12 bases outside the gene matches. CDR3 length: 15 residues. CDR3 region: CASSSSRLTSDEQYF. As DNA, the CDR3 is TGTGCCAGCAGTTCGAGCAGGCTTACTAGCGACGAGCAGTACTTC.

The chain is built from TRBV7-8 and TRBJ2-1, with 7 nucleotides matching TRBD2. CDR3 size: 16 residues. V shed 1 base and J 0 bases; nucleotides not matched to a gene: 3. Germline-derived CDR1 and CDR2 are SGHVS and FQNEAQ. The CDR3 loop reads CASSLGAGNSYNEQFF. CDR3 sequence (DNA): TGTGCCAGCAGCTTAGGAGCGGGAAACTCCTACAATGAGCAGTTCTTC.

This chain connects TRBV10-3 to TRBJ2-6; D gene uncertain. V lost 2 bases and J lost 0, with 11 bases in between. The CDR3 consists of 17 residues. The germline V gene encodes CDR1 ENHRY and CDR2 SYGVKD. The DNA for the CDR3 is TGTGCCATCAGTGAGATGGACGGGTACTCTGGGGCCAACGTCCTGACTTTC. Its protein is CAISEMDGYSGANVLTF.

This chain joins TRBV6-2 or TRBV6-3 and TRBJ1-1; D unresolved. Trimming left V 4 bases short and J 0 bases short, with 15 bases between. The CDR3 runs to 16 residues. In germline, CDR1 is MNHEY, CDR2 SVGEGT. The CDR3 DNA reads TGTGCCAGCAGTTTCGCGGGAGGCTCATTGAACACTGAAGCTTTCTTT. Translated, it gives CASSFAGGSLNTEAFF.

The rearrangement joins TRBV18 to TRBJ2-1, with 7 bases that match TRBD2. Looked up from germline, CDR1 is KGHSH and CDR2 is LQKENI. The CDR3 sequence is 14 residues long. V was pared by 0 bases and J by 5 bases, with 1 base of the junction left unmatched. CDR3 region: CASSPPSGDNEQFF. The CDR3 DNA reads as TGTGCCAGCTCACCACCGAGCGGGGACAATGAGCAGTTCTTC.

This clonotype has at least ten counts. This chain links TRBV5-1 with TRBJ2-3, with 10 positions matching TRBD1. The J segment lost 4 bases and the V segment lost 4 bases, leaving 6 bases of the junction unmatched. The length of the CDR3 is 15 residues. Germline CDR1 is SGHRS and CDR2 is YFSETQ. CDR3 bases: TGCGCCAGCAGCCTCGGACAGGGGGGGGCAGATACGCAGTATTTT. Protein sequence: CASSLGQGGADTQYF.

This clonotype came up many times. The V call is TRBV5-6, the J call TRBJ2-7; 9 nucleotides line up with TRBD1. The CDR3 covers 15 residues. V was pared by 2 bases and J by 4 bases, with 7 bases of the junction left unmatched. From germline, CDR1 is SGHDT and CDR2 YYEEEE. CDR3: CASSFRDRVSYEQYF. The CDR3 DNA reads TGTGCCAGCAGCTTCAGGGACAGGGTCTCTTACGAGCAGTACTTC.

This clonotype was detected only a few times. This chain links TRBV7-9 with TRBJ2-6, with 9 bases fitting TRBD2. Germline V gene sequence: CDR1 SEHNR, CDR2 FQNEAQ (reference sequence). The CDR3 extends over 20 amino acids. V was clipped by 1 base and J by 2 bases; unmatched bases: 12. The CDR3 protein is CASSLGWGSVAGAGANVLTF. CDR3 sequence (DNA): TGTGCCAGCAGCTTAGGATGGGGGTCAGTAGCGGGAGCTGGGGCCAACGTCCTGACTTTC.

This clonotype was recorded many times. The V and J genes are TRBV29-1 and TRBJ2-3, with D hard to call. Germline-derived CDR1 and CDR2 are SQVTM and ANQGSEA. This CDR3 has 11 residues. Trimming removed 7 bases from V and 6 bases from J, with 11 bases in between. The DNA of the CDR3 is TGCAGCGCCCGTTCAGCCGATACGCAGTATTTT. Encoded protein: CSARSADTQYF.

This clonotype showed up many times. The V call is TRBV25-1, the J call TRBJ2-4, with D unresolved. Germline V gene sequence: CDR1 MGHDK, CDR2 SYGVNS. This CDR3 comprises 13 residues. Trimming removed 2 bases from V and 8 bases from J, with 10 bases in between. Here the CDR3 DNA reads TGTGCCAGCAGTGAACCTGGATTAGACATTCAGTACTTC. Its translation is CASSEPGLDIQYF.

The sample holds many counts of this clonotype. This chain links TRBV5-1 with TRBJ1-2; 7 bases agree with TRBD1. With V trimmed by 6 bases and J by 3 bases, 8 bases remained unmatched. This CDR3 is 14 amino acids long. Germline CDR1 and CDR2: SGHRS and YFSETQ. CDR3 DNA sequence: TGCGCCAGCAACCCCGAGGGGGCACACTATGGCTACACCTTC. Its translation: CASNPEGAHYGYTF.

This clonotype was counted ten times or more. The chain carries TRBV5-1 and TRBJ1-1; TRBD1 is a possible D gene (6 bases). Germline V gene data show CDR1 as SGHRS and CDR2 as YFSETQ. The CDR3 spans 15 residues. Trimming removed 4 bases at V and 1 base at J, with 14 bases between. The chain's CDR3 is CASSQGTQSNTEAFF. The DNA of the CDR3 is TGCGCCAGCAGCCAGGGGACACAGTCGAACACTGAAGCTTTCTTT.

This clonotype showed up many times. The CDR3 sequence is CASSILADTDTQYF. The CDR3 DNA reads TGTGCCAGCAGCATCCTAGCGGACACAGATACGCAGTATTTT. This chain joins TRBV5-5 and TRBJ2-3, with 7 bases matching TRBD2. The germline CDR1 and CDR2 sequences are SGHKS and YYEKEE (reference sequence). The CDR3 contains 14 residues. The junction had 4 bases not matched to a gene; V was cut back by 4 bases and J by 2 bases.

In its sample, this clonotype was seen many times. This sequence joins TRBV9 and TRBJ2-1, with 10 positions matching TRBD2. The CDR3 has 15 residues. Trimming took 5 bases from V and 3 from J; bases not matched to a gene: 5. Germline CDR1 and CDR2: SGDLS and YYNGEE. Here the CDR3 DNA reads TGTGCCAGCAGTCAAAGGACTAGCGGCTACAATGAGCAGTTCTTC. Translation gives CASSQRTSGYNEQFF.

Ten or more counts support this clonotype. CDR3 in DNA: TGCAGTGCGATAACGACAGGGGGATACAATGAGCAGTTCTTC. It specifies CSAITTGGYNEQFF. V usage is TRBV20-1 and J usage is TRBJ2-1, with TRBD1 matching over 9 bases. The V gene's germline CDR1 is DFQATT and CDR2 SNEGSKA (reference sequence). After removal of 6 bases from V and 4 bases from J, the junction contained 7 bases not matched to a gene. The CDR3 has 14 amino acids.

This clonotype was observed many times. The genes are TRBV29-1 and TRBJ2-1; D possibly uses TRBD1 or TRBD2 (5 bases each). This CDR3 has 12 amino acids. Germline V gene data show CDR1 as SQVTM and CDR2 as ANQGSEA. CDR3 sequence: CSVGTGNNEQFF. The CDR3, as DNA: TGCAGTGTGGGGACCGGGAACAATGAGCAGTTCTTC.